The T cell receptor (beta chain) under discussion was sequenced for a study of early T cells in non-severe SARS-CoV-2 infection. In the study overall: Investigators sequenced bulk RNA drawn from unsorted whole blood, and chains remained unpaired. Findings of the study overall: Reliance on VDJdb matching favored anti-spike CD8 responses; private and CD4 specificities were missed.

Unique molecular identifiers were affixed to single, distinct cDNA molecules. One entry per CDR3 protein results from TCRdb running MiXCR on the 5' RACE reads. This sample has around 50,000 distinct CDR3 sequences, with about an eighth found just once. This clonotype was counted many times. Its antigen is not known. The V gene lost 3 bases and the J gene lost 9 bases, with 10 bases spanning the gap. In germline, CDR1 is SGDLS, CDR2 YYNGEE. The CDR3 runs 13 residues. The specimen sequenced was whole blood. The rearrangement joins TRBV9 to TRBJ1-6; no definite D call. This TCR derives from an adult who was a healthcare worker with PCR-confirmed SARS-CoV-2 infection or an uninfected control (not recorded which). CDR3 sequence: CASSGLTASPLHF. CDR3 sequence (DNA): TGTGCCAGCAGCGGGCTAACCGCTTCACCCCTCCACTTT.